This TCR beta chain was documented in a study of T cells in Graves' hyperthyroidism and ophthalmopathy. Amplified TCR beta CDR3 regions came from RNA transcripts. A set of HTBI primers served as the primers for a first-round RT-PCR of the TCR CDR3. One entry per CDR3 protein, called by TCRdb with MiXCR from the multiplex PCR reads. This table has hundreds of thousands of distinct CDR3 sequences, roughly 14% appearing once. The CDR3 runs 15 residues. V lost 4 bases and J 2 bases, leaving 13 bases between the germline ends. Germline lookup yields CDR1 SGHNT and CDR2 YENEEA. Study-level points and caveats: Blood also held most thyroid clonotypes expanded beyond 0.001.

This clonotype was detected ten times or more. Its antigen is unidentified. The study included ophthalmopathy patients with Clinical Activity Score at least 3, NOSPECS grade at least 4 and duration under 3 months. The TCR sequence derives from a young man with Graves' ophthalmopathy. The chain employs TRBV11-3 and TRBJ2-3, with D possibly matching TRBD2 (6 bases). Input material: blood. The CDR3 reads CASSSGLASTDTQYF. In nucleotides, the CDR3 is TGTGCCAGCAGCTCCGGGCTAGCGTCCACAGATACGCAGTATTTT.